This record looks at one T cell receptor beta chain sequence and its context. Generated by immunoSEQ multiplex PCR, the TCRdb table keeps only in-frame clones and is missing some. The data hold 250,000 to 300,000 clones, with about nine tenths observed a single time. The sample belongs to a study of blood T cell repertoires in COVID-19. The CDR3 totals 14 residues. The germline V gene has CDR1 LNHDA and CDR2 SQIVND (reference sequence). V gave up 7 bases and J gave up 3 bases, with 15 bases separating them. V is TRBV19 and J is TRBJ2-5; possible D gene TRBD2, 7 bases. Sequenced sample: PBMCs or T cells enriched from blood (not recorded which). This receptor was identified in a woman aged 40-49 years who had recovered from COVID-19. The CDR3 spells CASKGRGNEETQYF. As DNA, the CDR3 is TGTGCCAGTAAGGGGAGGGGGAATGAAGAGACCCAGTACTTC.